The 23 T cell receptor beta chains in this list originate from one sample, sequenced in a study of identical twins. TCRdb analysed the 5' RACE reads with MiXCR anew, one entry per CDR3 protein. The sample consists of more than 400,000 distinct CDR3 sequences, roughly 15% of them appearing once. The sample was also reused in another study, on yellow fever vaccine responses in identical twins.

Source material: CD4+ T cells sorted from blood. The origin of the receptors is a woman in her late teens or twenties in good health.

This clonotype has only a few counts. V is TRBV7-6 and J is TRBJ2-1; TRBD1 aligns across 10 bases. Germline CDR1 SGHVS, CDR2 FNYEAQ. The J segment lost 6 bases and the V segment lost 6 bases, leaving 8 bases of the junction unmatched. This CDR3 is 15 amino acids long. CDR3 in amino acids: CASSRTGQGINEQFF. The CDR3 DNA reads as TGTGCCAGCAGTCGAACGGGACAGGGGATCAATGAGCAGTTCTTC. Full variable domain (missing parts from reference TRBV7-6 and TRBJ2-1): GAGVSQSPRYKVTKRGQDVALRCDPISGHVSLYWYRQALGQGPEFLTYFNYEAQQDKSGLPNDRFSAERPEGSISTLTIQRTEQRDSAMYRCASSRTGQGINEQFFGPGTRLTVL.

In its sample, this clonotype was seen a few times. The rearrangement uses TRBV13 and TRBJ2-2, with TRBD2 as a possible D gene (5 bases). Trimming stripped 7 bases from V and 7 bases from J, with 13 bases between. Per the germline V gene, CDR1 is PRHDT and CDR2 is FYEKMQ (reference sequence). The CDR3 covers 13 residues. CDR3 region: CASNKLGLGELFF. CDR3 DNA: TGTGCCAGCAACAAATTAGGACTCGGGGAGCTGTTTTTT.

The genes are TRBV29-1 and TRBJ2-1; D remains unclear. V was trimmed by 4 bases and J by 6 bases, leaving 10 bases between them. The length of the CDR3 is 12 residues. Germline V gives CDR1 SQVTM, CDR2 ANQGSEA. The CDR3 protein is CSVVDPINEQFF. Here the CDR3 DNA reads TGCAGCGTTGTCGATCCGATCAATGAGCAGTTCTTC.

The rearrangement uses TRBV20-1 and TRBJ2-1, with no clear D. The germline V and J ends were trimmed by 6 bases and 0 bases, with 9 bases remaining between them. Germline assignment: CDR1 DFQATT and CDR2 SNEGSKA (reference sequence). The CDR3 has 13 amino acids. The CDR3 DNA reads TGCAGTGCAACTCAGCCCTCCTACAATGAGCAGTTCTTC. Protein sequence: CSATQPSYNEQFF.

This clonotype appeared a single time. This chain uses TRBV5-6 with TRBJ2-1, with 11 bases lining up with TRBD2. Germline V lookup: CDR1 SGHDT, CDR2 YYEEEE. There are 15 residues in the CDR3. Trimming cost V 5 bases and J 8 bases; bases outside gene matches: 9. CDR3 nucleotide sequence: TGTGCCAGCAGGGTAGCGGGAGGGCCTTTGCATGAGCAGTTCTTC. Translated: CASRVAGGPLHEQFF.

This clonotype has a handful of counts. The chain combines TRBV2 with TRBJ2-3, with TRBD1 as a possible D gene (6 bases). The V and J ends lost 7 bases and 4 bases respectively, with 18 bases between them. CDR1 SNHLY and CDR2 FYNNEI come from the germline V gene. There are 15 residues in the CDR3. CDR3 DNA sequence: TGTGCCAGCAATGAGGGTGCTTCAGGGGCAGATACGCAGTATTTT. It encodes CASNEGASGADTQYF.

This clonotype was observed a few times. The chain is built from TRBV29-1 and TRBJ2-2; TRBD1 agrees at 7 bases. Trimming cost V 5 bases and J 2 bases; bases outside gene matches: 8. The germline V gene encodes CDR1 SQVTM and CDR2 ANQGSEA. This CDR3 has 15 amino acids. The CDR3 DNA is TGCAGCGTTTCCCCGGGACAGATAAACACCGGGGAGCTGTTTTTT. This gives the protein CSVSPGQINTGELFF.

This clonotype was seen only a few times. This rearrangement joins TRBV15 to TRBJ2-7; 7 bases are shared with TRBD2. The CDR3 totals 15 residues. Germline V gene data show CDR1 as LNHNV and CDR2 as YYDKDF (reference sequence). V lost 0 bases to trimming and J lost 7 bases; unmatched junction nucleotides: 9. The CDR3 spells CATSRDQTSTGEQYF. As DNA, the CDR3 is TGTGCCACCAGCAGAGATCAGACTAGCACCGGTGAGCAGTACTTC.

This clonotype was observed a handful of times. V gene TRBV20-1 combines with J gene TRBJ2-7, with D unresolved. This CDR3 comprises 13 residues. Germline V CDR1 and CDR2: DFQATT, SNEGSKA (reference sequence). Between the trimmed V and J ends, which lost 1 base and 2 bases, there was a span of 9 bases. Here the CDR3 reads CSARGYGTYEQYF. CDR3 in DNA: TGCAGTGCTAGAGGGTACGGCACCTACGAGCAGTACTTC.

This clonotype has just a few counts. This sequence joins TRBV20-1 and TRBJ2-1; D is uncertain. The CDR3 runs 11 residues. V lost 7 bases to trimming and J lost 5 bases, with 9 bases between them. CDR1 DFQATT and CDR2 SNEGSKA come from the germline V gene (reference sequence). The CDR3 here is CSGPVDNEQFF. CDR3 sequence (DNA): TGCAGTGGACCTGTGGACAATGAGCAGTTCTTC.

There are many counts of this clonotype. This sequence joins TRBV12-3 or TRBV12-4 and TRBJ2-2; no definite D call. The V end lost 2 bases, the J end lost 7 bases, and 5 bases lay between the germline ends. The CDR3 extends over 12 amino acids. The CDR3 DNA sequence: TGTGCCAGCAGTTTATGGGGCGGGGAGCTGTTTTTT. Its protein is CASSLWGGELFF.

This clonotype was observed a handful of times. The chain is built from TRBV29-1 and TRBJ2-4; possibly TRBD1 for D (6 bases). Germline CDR1 is SQVTM and CDR2 is ANQGSEA. CDR3 length equals 13 residues. The V and J ends lost 7 bases and 6 bases respectively, with 16 bases between them. In nucleotides, the CDR3 is TGCAGCGACCACAGGGCCGAGGGAAACATTCAGTACTTC. Its protein is CSDHRAEGNIQYF.

The chain combines TRBV5-6 with TRBJ2-3, with a tentative D call TRBD1 (5 bases). CDR1 and CDR2 from the germline V gene are SGHDT and YYEEEE. The length of the CDR3 is 15 residues. Trimming left V 4 bases short and J 5 bases short, with 17 bases between. CDR3 nucleotides: TGTGCCAGCAGCCGACAGCAGATTGACGGAGATACGCAGTATTTT. It translates to CASSRQQIDGDTQYF.

Only a few counts were recorded for this clonotype. This chain links TRBV12-3 or TRBV12-4 with TRBJ2-1; D unresolved. The CDR3 consists of 15 residues. The V end lost 7 bases, the J end lost 0 bases, and 13 bases lay between the germline ends. CDR3 nucleotide sequence: TGTGCCAGCATCGTCAGGCTTGGCTCCTACAATGAGCAGTTCTTC. Translating it yields CASIVRLGSYNEQFF.

The V gene is TRBV7-2, the J gene TRBJ2-1; TRBD2 aligns across 10 bases. Germline V gene lookup returns CDR1 SGHTA and CDR2 FQGNSA. Germline trimming cut 5 bases from V and 6 bases from J; bases unmatched to any gene: 4. The CDR3 extends over 14 amino acids. The CDR3: CASSQGLAVNEQFF. The DNA for the CDR3 is TGTGCCAGCAGCCAAGGACTAGCGGTCAATGAGCAGTTCTTC.

This chain uses TRBV7-8 with TRBJ2-5; 12 nucleotides match TRBD2. Germline CDR1 and CDR2: SGHVS and FQNEAQ. The CDR3 loop spans 14 amino acids. V shed 8 bases, J shed 5 bases, and the junction held 6 bases outside the gene matches. The CDR3 DNA follows: TGTGCCAGCCGAACTAGCGGGAGGTCGGAGACCCAGTACTTC. Translated, it gives CASRTSGRSETQYF.

This clonotype came up many times. CDR3 loop: CATSREPGGNQPQHF. The CDR3 nucleotides read TGTGCCACCAGCAGAGAGCCAGGAGGCAATCAGCCCCAGCATTTT. V usage is TRBV15 and J usage is TRBJ1-5, with D hard to call. V lost 0 bases and J lost 2, with 8 bases in between. The length of the CDR3 is 15 residues. Germline V lookup: CDR1 LNHNV, CDR2 YYDKDF (reference sequence).

The chain links TRBV3-1 to TRBJ1-1; TRBD1 might be the D (5 bases). V lost 1 base and J lost 1, with 10 bases in between. The CDR3 is 15 residues long. The germline V gene has CDR1 LGHDT and CDR2 YNNKEL (reference sequence). The CDR3 protein is CASSQAGRGNTEAFF. The CDR3 DNA is TGTGCCAGCAGCCAAGCAGGGAGGGGGAACACTGAAGCTTTCTTT.

This clonotype was counted ten times or more. J is TRBJ2-3 and V is TRBV12-3 or TRBV12-4, with 9 bases fitting TRBD2. This CDR3 region has 17 residues. Unmatched junction bases numbered 13, after V lost 7 bases and J lost 2 bases. The CDR3, as DNA: TGTGCCAGCACGTTCCGCACGACTAGCGGCCACACAGATACGCAGTATTTT. Its protein is CASTFRTTSGHTDTQYF.

This clonotype appeared a few times. The chain joins TRBV29-1 to TRBJ1-1; D remains ambiguous. V dropped 0 bases and J dropped 8 bases, with 13 bases sitting between them. The CDR3 contains 13 residues. CDR1 and CDR2 from the germline V gene are SQVTM and ANQGSEA. This CDR3 is CSVEDLGRIEAFF. The CDR3 bases are TGCAGCGTTGAAGATCTTGGACGGATAGAAGCTTTCTTT.

This clonotype was seen a few times. V usage is TRBV5-1 and J usage is TRBJ1-1; 11 positions agree with TRBD1. Germline V lookup: CDR1 SGHRS, CDR2 YFSETQ. The CDR3 loop spans 18 amino acids. The V and J ends lost 3 bases and 1 base, in that order; junction bases with no gene match: 11. The CDR3 spells CASSYGPGTGGTNTEAFF. Written as DNA, the CDR3 is TGCGCCAGCAGCTACGGCCCCGGGACAGGGGGGACGAACACTGAAGCTTTCTTT.

The chain links TRBV12-3 or TRBV12-4 to TRBJ2-5; 8 bases match TRBD1. V lost 6 bases to trimming and J lost 5 bases; unmatched junction nucleotides: 8. The CDR3 sequence is 14 residues long. The CDR3 region is CASRAGQGGETQYF. DNA of the CDR3: TGTGCCAGCAGAGCAGGACAGGGCGGGGAGACCCAGTACTTC.

This clonotype was recorded a few times. The chain recombines TRBV12-3 or TRBV12-4 with TRBJ2-6, with D unclear. This CDR3 is built from 14 residues. V lost 7 bases to trimming and J lost 0 bases, with 7 bases between them. DNA of the CDR3: TGTGCCAGCATCTTGAGCTCTGGGGCCAACGTCCTGACTTTC. It specifies CASILSSGANVLTF.